The 24 T cell receptor beta chains in this list originate from one sample, sequenced in a study of blood T cell repertoires in COVID-19 (dated by TCRdb to about 2020). Library preparation employed the immunoSEQ multiplex PCR assay. TCRdb carries this immuneACCESS record with in-frame sequences only. Its versions omit some clonotypes, under half of them owing to an unresolved V gene in the studies checked, with the rest unexplained. The sample records 200,000 to 250,000 clones, roughly 85% of which are singletons. The top ten hold over 15% of the sample. The specimen sequenced was PBMCs or T cells enriched from blood (not recorded which). These TCRs come from a man in his forties who had recovered from COVID-19.

The J gene is TRBJ2-7, the V gene TRBV28; D possibly corresponds to TRBD1 (6 bases). V was trimmed by 3 bases and J by 5 bases, leaving 14 bases between them. The CDR3 sequence is 14 residues long. CDR1 and CDR2 from the germline V gene are MDHEN and SYDVKM. CDR3 residues: CASSFDRSIHEQYF. The CDR3 coding sequence is TGTGCCAGCAGTTTCGACAGGAGTATCCACGAGCAGTACTTC.

This clone was seen just once. The chain joins TRBV6-6 to TRBJ1-1, with 8 bases that match TRBD1. The germline CDR1 and CDR2 sequences are MNHNY and SVGAGI (reference sequence). The CDR3 is made up of 15 amino acids. J was trimmed by 7 bases and V by 6 bases; bases with no gene match: 13. The DNA for the CDR3 is TGTGCCAGCAGGATACTAGACAGGGGTACGGGTGAAGCTTTCTTT. This translates into CASRILDRGTGEAFF.

The chain has TRBV19 and TRBJ1-4, with 9 bases matching TRBD1. The CDR3 totals 15 residues. Germline V lookup: CDR1 LNHDA, CDR2 SQIVND (reference sequence). V was clipped by 6 bases and J by 7 bases; unmatched bases: 9. The CDR3 DNA sequence: TGTGCCAGTAGACCCACAGGGGGCGTCGGTGAAAAACTGTTTTTT. It specifies CASRPTGGVGEKLFF.

Concerning this clone itself: This CDR3 is also generated by other DNA sequences in the sample. The CDR3 here is CASSLARGAEAFF. CDR3 DNA sequence: TGTGCCAGCAGTTTAGCCAGGGGTGCTGAAGCTTTCTTT. This chain links TRBV12-3 or TRBV12-4 with TRBJ1-1; D possibly corresponds to TRBD1 (6 bases). The CDR3 sequence is 13 residues long. V was clipped by 0 bases and J by 6 bases, with 8 bases between them.

The chain couples TRBV9 to TRBJ2-5; the match to TRBD2 covers 12 bases. The CDR3 length is 17 residues. Germline CDR1 and CDR2: SGDLS and YYNGEE. The V gene end was trimmed by 1 base and the J gene end by 6 bases; junction bases not matched to a gene: 10. CDR3 region: CASSVSPGTSGLKTQYF. As DNA, the CDR3 is TGTGCCAGCAGCGTAAGTCCCGGGACTAGCGGGTTGAAGACCCAGTACTTC.

The chain joins TRBV2 to TRBJ2-7; unclear D gene. There are 11 residues in the CDR3. Germline V CDR1 and CDR2: SNHLY, FYNNEI. The germline V and J ends were trimmed by 5 bases and 3 bases, with 5 bases remaining between them. This chain's CDR3 is CASSPLYEQYF. As DNA, the CDR3 is TGTGCCAGCAGTCCTCTCTACGAGCAGTACTTC.

V is TRBV2 and J is TRBJ2-2; possible D gene TRBD1, 6 bases. The CDR3 sequence is 13 residues long. Germline values: CDR1 SNHLY, CDR2 FYNNEI. V was pared by 8 bases and J by 6 bases, with 13 bases between. CDR3 in amino acids: CASGKGHPGELFF. In DNA, the CDR3 is TGTGCCAGCGGGAAGGGACACCCCGGGGAGCTGTTTTTT.

J is TRBJ2-2 and V is TRBV7-9; a weak D match, TRBD1 (5 bases). Germline CDR1 reads SEHNR; CDR2 reads FQNEAQ (reference sequence). This CDR3 comprises 16 residues. Trimming left V 1 base short and J 0 bases short, with 9 bases between. The CDR3 spells CASSLGQGSNTGELFF. The CDR3 region has the DNA TGTGCCAGCAGCTTAGGGCAGGGATCGAACACCGGGGAGCTGTTTTTT.

This rearrangement joins TRBV9 to TRBJ1-1; 10 positions match TRBD1. V shed 3 bases and J 6 bases; nucleotides not matched to a gene: 5. There are 14 residues in the CDR3. Germline V gene sequence: CDR1 SGDLS, CDR2 YYNGEE. As DNA, the CDR3 is TGTGCCAGCAGCGCCTCGACAGGGGGCTCTGAAGCTTTCTTT. This sequence encodes CASSASTGGSEAFF. Supplemented by reference TRBV9 and TRBJ1-1, the full variable domain reads DSGVTQTPKHLITATGQRVTLRCSPRSGDLSVYWYQQSLDQGLQFLIQYYNGEERAKGNILERFSAQQFPDLHSELNLSSLELGDSALYFCASSASTGGSEAFFGQGTRLTVV.

The gene calls are TRBV19 and TRBJ1-5; D is undetermined. The CDR3 has 13 residues. V was clipped by 8 bases and J by 3 bases, with 11 bases between them. Germline lookup yields CDR1 LNHDA and CDR2 SQIVND (reference sequence). CDR3 sequence: CASVGPYNQPQHF. In DNA, the CDR3 is TGTGCCAGTGTTGGGCCCTACAATCAGCCCCAGCATTTT.

This clone was recorded a few times. V and J are TRBV2 and TRBJ1-4; D unclear. CDR3 size: 15 residues. The germline V and J ends were trimmed by 6 bases and 0 bases, with 11 bases remaining between them. From germline, CDR1 is SNHLY and CDR2 FYNNEI. The CDR3 coding sequence is TGTGCCAGCAGCCCTGGCGGGGCAACTAATGAAAAACTGTTTTTT. Amino acid sequence: CASSPGGATNEKLFF.

The CDR3 is CASSEVWREVPNTEAFF. CDR3 bases: TGTGCCAGCAGTGAGGTTTGGAGGGAAGTACCCAACACTGAAGCTTTCTTT. The chain uses TRBV6-1 and TRBJ1-1; D remains unclear. V lost 3 bases and J 2 bases, leaving 19 bases between the germline ends. This CDR3 comprises 17 residues. Germline CDR1 and CDR2: MNHNS and SASEGT.

This clone appeared a single time. The V call is TRBV18, the J call TRBJ2-1; 11 bases map to TRBD2. V dropped 0 bases and J dropped 8; count of bases not matched to a gene: 21. The CDR3 extends over 21 amino acids. Germline CDR1 is KGHSH and CDR2 is LQKENI. Here the CDR3 reads CASSPPITERTSGRDFHEQFF. The CDR3 coding sequence is TGTGCCAGCTCACCACCGATAACAGAGCGAACTAGCGGGAGAGATTTTCATGAGCAGTTCTTC. The variable domain in full, completed from reference TRBV18 and TRBJ2-1, reads NAGVMQNPRHLVRRRGQEARLRCSPMKGHSHVYWYRQLPEEGLKFMVYLQKENIIDESGMPKERFSAEFPKEGPSILRIQQVVRGDSAAYFCASSPPITERTSGRDFHEQFFGPGTRLTVL.

The chain is built from TRBV7-2 and TRBJ2-3; the D gene is possibly TRBD1 (5 bases). The V end was cut by 10 bases, the J end by 0 bases, with 14 bases between. The CDR3 has 14 amino acids. CDR1 is SGHTA, CDR2 FQGNSA, per germline. Written as DNA, the CDR3 is TGTGCCACGACAGTTAAGGTTAGCACAGATACGCAGTATTTT. It encodes CATTVKVSTDTQYF.

V is TRBV19 and J is TRBJ2-2; TRBD1 might be the D (5 bases). Germline lookup yields CDR1 LNHDA and CDR2 SQIVND (reference sequence). This CDR3 has 13 residues. Trimming left V 6 bases short and J 4 bases short, with 9 bases between. The CDR3 sequence is CASRDIGTGELFF. The CDR3, as DNA: TGTGCCAGTAGGGACATCGGCACCGGGGAGCTGTTTTTT.

This chain uses TRBV5-5 with TRBJ1-3; 8 bases are a match to TRBD1. The CDR3 totals 17 residues. V gave up 0 bases and J gave up 0 bases; unmatched junction bases: 5. Germline CDR1 is SGHKS and CDR2 is YYEKEE (reference sequence). The CDR3 DNA is TGTGCCAGCAGCTTGGAAGGGACAGGTCTCTCTGGAAACACCATATATTTT. This sequence encodes CASSLEGTGLSGNTIYF.

The V call is TRBV30, the J call TRBJ2-2, with D hard to call. The germline V and J ends were trimmed by 3 bases and 0 bases, with 8 bases remaining between them. The CDR3 extends over 14 amino acids. The germline CDR1 and CDR2 sequences are GTSNPN and SVGIG (reference sequence). The CDR3 DNA follows: TGTGCCTGGAGCGTGTTTACGAACACCGGGGAGCTGTTTTTT. Translated, it gives CAWSVFTNTGELFF.

This rearrangement joins TRBV6-5 to TRBJ2-2; D is unresolved. V was shortened by 8 bases and J by 0 bases, with 7 bases between the two germline ends. The CDR3 spans 13 residues. From germline, CDR1 is MNHEY and CDR2 SVGAGI. The CDR3 spells CASRPANTGELFF. The CDR3 region has the DNA TGTGCCAGCCGCCCAGCGAACACCGGGGAGCTGTTTTTT.

V gene TRBV7-3 combines with J gene TRBJ2-5, with a tentative D call TRBD1 (6 bases). The germline V gene has CDR1 SGHTA and CDR2 FQGTGA. The V and J ends lost 3 bases and 5 bases respectively, with 13 bases between them. This CDR3 comprises 14 residues. CDR3 in DNA: TGTGCCAGCAGCTTCACAGGGTTTCGGGAGACCCAGTACTTC. Protein product: CASSFTGFRETQYF.

The CDR3: CAISESSLEELFF. In DNA form, the CDR3 reads TGTGCCATCAGTGAGTCTAGCTTAGAGGAGCTGTTTTTT. This chain connects TRBV10-3 to TRBJ2-2; D remains ambiguous. CDR1 and CDR2 from the germline V gene are ENHRY and SYGVKD. Between the trimmed V and J ends, which lost 0 bases and 10 bases, there was a span of 9 bases. CDR3 size: 13 residues.

The V and J genes are TRBV7-2 and TRBJ2-2, with D possibly being TRBD1 (5 bases). This CDR3 is 15 amino acids long. The germline V gene encodes CDR1 SGHTA and CDR2 FQGNSA. V was trimmed by 2 bases and J by 2 bases, leaving 9 bases between them. The CDR3 spells CASSLFQGNTGELFF. The DNA for the CDR3 is TGTGCCAGCAGCTTATTTCAGGGAAACACCGGGGAGCTGTTTTTT.

The chain recombines TRBV5-1 with TRBJ2-2, with D possibly being TRBD2 (5 bases). The CDR3 consists of 17 residues. Germline-derived CDR1 and CDR2 are SGHRS and YFSETQ. Trimming cost V 3 bases and J 1 base, with 16 bases left between them. The CDR3 reads CASSSSLLALNTGELFF. In nucleotides, the CDR3 is TGCGCCAGCAGCTCCTCGTTGTTAGCGCTGAACACCGGGGAGCTGTTTTTT.

Here the CDR3 DNA reads TGTGCCAGCAGCGTAGGAGCGAGAAGCACAGATACGCAGTATTTT. This codes for CASSVGARSTDTQYF. The chain has TRBV9 and TRBJ2-3; no definite D call. CDR3 length: 15 residues. The V end was cut by 0 bases, the J end by 0 bases, with 8 bases between. Germline V gene sequence: CDR1 SGDLS, CDR2 YYNGEE.

The rearrangement uses TRBV7-2 and TRBJ2-7; 13 bases map to TRBD2. Germline loops: CDR1 SGHTA, CDR2 FQGNSA. The CDR3 spans 15 residues. Trimming at V came to 5 bases and at J to 4 bases, leaving 5 bases not matched to a gene. CDR3 sequence: CASSRGLAGPYEQYF. DNA of the CDR3: TGTGCCAGCAGCCGGGGACTAGCGGGACCGTACGAGCAGTACTTC.